These 28 T cell receptor beta chains were all obtained from the same sample, sequenced in a study of T-cell memory formation after mild COVID-19 (dated by TCRdb to the early 2020s). Library preparation was by 5' RACE. Instrument on record: Illumina NovaSeq 6000. The public sequencing data were trimmed at Q25 with fastp and processed into clonotypes with MiXCR by TCRdb, which kept only in-frame beta chains. Each CDR3 protein appears once, grouped with its most common genes and DNA. A total of approximately 410,000 distinct CDR3 sequences appear in this sample, about 22% of them only once. The ten largest clonotypes hold around 12% of the sample. What was sequenced was PBMCs or a T cell subset sorted from them (not recorded which). The receptors shown here come from an adult woman who had mild COVID-19 (a few samples of this study predate the infection). The sample titles of this study are shuffled in the database, so cell type and time point are left out; the donor was told from shared clones.

In DNA form, the CDR3 reads TGTGCCAGCAGCCAAGAAGACCAATACGAGCAGTACTTC. Residues: CASSQEDQYEQYF. The V call is TRBV4-2, the J call TRBJ2-7; D unclear. The CDR3 is 13 residues long. The germline CDR1 and CDR2 sequences are LGHNA and YNFKEQ. V was trimmed by 0 bases and J by 4 bases, leaving 7 bases between them.

There are a few counts of this clonotype. The chain links TRBV24-1 to TRBJ2-3, with D hard to call. The V end was cut by 0 bases, the J end by 4 bases, with 7 bases between. Germline lookup yields CDR1 KGHDR and CDR2 SFDVKD. The CDR3 has 14 residues. The chain's CDR3 is CATSDLFRADTQYF. The DNA of the CDR3 is TGTGCCACCAGTGATTTGTTCCGCGCAGATACGCAGTATTTT.

This clonotype appeared a few times. CDR3 bases: TGTGCCAGCAGTTTAGCAAGAAGCACCGGGGAGCTGTTTTTT. It specifies CASSLARSTGELFF. V usage is TRBV12-3 or TRBV12-4 and J usage is TRBJ2-2; D gene uncertain. CDR3 length: 14 residues. V lost 0 bases, J lost 4 bases, and 6 bases lay in between.

The V and J genes are TRBV20-1 and TRBJ1-1; D is unresolved. V was shortened by 7 bases and J by 8 bases, with 17 bases between the two germline ends. The CDR3 is 12 residues long. The germline V gene encodes CDR1 DFQATT and CDR2 SNEGSKA (reference sequence). The CDR3, as DNA: TGCAGTGTTAAGTCCCGTTTCGACGAAGCTTTCTTT. Its translation is CSVKSRFDEAFF.

This chain links TRBV6-5 with TRBJ2-7; tentative D call: TRBD1 (6 bases). This CDR3 region has 13 residues. V lost 8 bases and J 4 bases, leaving 15 bases between the germline ends. Per the germline V gene, CDR1 is MNHEY and CDR2 is SVGAGI. Here the CDR3 DNA reads TGTGCCAGCGGGGGCAGTCAGGTGTACGAGCAGTACTTC. Protein: CASGGSQVYEQYF.

Many counts were recorded for this clonotype. The chain combines TRBV6-1 with TRBJ2-1, with a tentative D call TRBD2 (5 bases). Germline CDR1 MNHNS, CDR2 SASEGT. The CDR3 runs 16 residues. Trimming removed 5 bases from V and 5 bases from J, with 19 bases in between. The CDR3 spells CASSLELGLLNNEQFF. CDR3 nucleotides: TGTGCCAGCAGTCTCGAACTTGGACTTCTTAACAATGAGCAGTTCTTC.

The chain employs TRBV29-1 and TRBJ1-2; D ambiguous. Trimming left V 6 bases short and J 7 bases short, with 15 bases between. This CDR3 region has 12 residues. Germline loops: CDR1 SQVTM, CDR2 ANQGSEA. Here the CDR3 reads CSVREDLAGYTF. The CDR3 DNA sequence: TGCAGCGTGCGGGAGGACCTGGCTGGCTACACCTTC. Complete variable domain (other parts from reference TRBV29-1 and TRBJ1-2): SAVISQKPSRDICQRGTSLTIQCQVDSQVTMMFWYRQQPGQSLTLIATANQGSEATYESGFVIDKFPISRPNLTFSTLTVSNMSPEDSSIYLCSVREDLAGYTFGSGTRLTVV.

CDR3 coding DNA: TGCGCCAGCGGCGAAGGACAGGGCACAGATACGCAGTATTTT. It encodes CASGEGQGTDTQYF. J is TRBJ2-3 and V is TRBV5-1; TRBD1 matches at 7 bases. The CDR3 consists of 14 residues. V was clipped by 7 bases and J by 1 base; unmatched bases: 6. Germline V CDR1 and CDR2: SGHRS, YFSETQ.

This chain uses TRBV28 with TRBJ2-1; 9 bases fit TRBD1. After removal of 6 bases from V and 10 bases from J, the junction contained 7 bases not matched to a gene. Germline lookup yields CDR1 MDHEN and CDR2 SYDVKM. The CDR3 loop spans 13 amino acids. The CDR3 region has the DNA TGTGCCAGCAGGATACAGGGGGCGTGGGAGCAGTTCTTC. Translating it yields CASRIQGAWEQFF.

V is TRBV6-5 and J is TRBJ2-1; 9 bases align to TRBD2. The CDR3 runs 15 residues. CDR1 is MNHEY and CDR2 is SVGAGI in the germline V gene. V shed 5 bases and J 7 bases; nucleotides not matched to a gene: 9. The chain's CDR3 is CASSTERGVLNEQFF. In nucleotides, the CDR3 is TGTGCCAGCAGTACAGAGCGGGGGGTCTTGAATGAGCAGTTCTTC.

This clonotype was seen more than once but under ten times. This chain joins TRBV7-9 and TRBJ2-2, with D unresolved. Trimming shortened V by 5 bases and J by 5 bases, and 15 bases separated the two germline ends. Germline V CDR1 and CDR2: SEHNR, FQNEAQ (reference sequence). The CDR3 has 15 residues. The CDR3 is CASSVRNAGTGELFF. The CDR3 DNA follows: TGTGCCAGCAGCGTCAGAAATGCTGGAACCGGGGAGCTGTTTTTT.

The J gene is TRBJ2-7, the V gene TRBV20-1; 7 nucleotides line up with TRBD2. Germline trimming cut 6 bases from V and 1 base from J; bases unmatched to any gene: 6. Per the germline V gene, CDR1 is DFQATT and CDR2 is SNEGSKA (reference sequence). The CDR3 is 13 residues long. The CDR3 nucleotides read TGCAGTGCGAGCGGGACTGAGTCCTACGAGCAGTACTTC. This gives the protein CSASGTESYEQYF.

The genes are TRBV27 and TRBJ2-1; possible D gene TRBD1, 6 bases. V lost 4 bases and J 2 bases, leaving 9 bases between the germline ends. The CDR3 loop spans 14 amino acids. Germline lookup yields CDR1 MNHEY and CDR2 SMNVEV (reference sequence). CDR3 nucleotide sequence: TGTGCCAGCAGTTCAGGGGACACCTACAATGAGCAGTTCTTC. Translating gives CASSSGDTYNEQFF.

This clonotype showed up many times. V gene TRBV20-1 combines with J gene TRBJ1-2, with TRBD1 identical over 8 bases. CDR3 length: 15 residues. Germline CDR1 reads DFQATT; CDR2 reads SNEGSKA (reference sequence). The trim removed 1 base at V and 6 bases at J, leaving 10 bases unmatched. The CDR3 DNA reads TGCAGTGCTAGAGTGACCCAGGGGGCTACGGATGGCTACACCTTC. Its protein product is CSARVTQGATDGYTF.

This clonotype is a singleton in its sample. The V and J genes are TRBV7-9 and TRBJ2-7; TRBD2 might be the D (5 bases). This CDR3 spans 14 amino acids. Germline V gene lookup returns CDR1 SEHNR and CDR2 FQNEAQ (reference sequence). V was cut by 3 bases and J by 6 bases, with 15 bases left in between. The CDR3 coding sequence is TGTGCCAGCAGCTTCCCGGGGAATGTGGCCGAGCAGTACTTC. Its translation: CASSFPGNVAEQYF. Full variable domain (rest looked up from reference TRBV7-9 and TRBJ2-7): DTGVSQNPRHKITKRGQNVTFRCDPISEHNRLYWYRQTLGQGPEFLTYFQNEAQLEKSRLLSDRFSAERPKGSFSTLEIQRTEQGDSAMYLCASSFPGNVAEQYFGPGTRLTVT.

The chain recombines TRBV18 with TRBJ1-2; D is ambiguous. The CDR3 totals 13 residues. The germline V and J ends were trimmed by 3 bases and 7 bases, with 12 bases remaining between them. The germline gives CDR1 KGHSH, CDR2 LQKENI. The CDR3 sequence: CASSPGQKAGYTF. The DNA for the CDR3 is TGTGCCAGCTCACCGGGCCAGAAGGCTGGCTACACCTTC.

This clonotype was seen more than once but under ten times. The chain is built from TRBV12-3 or TRBV12-4 and TRBJ1-2, with D uncertain. This CDR3 is built from 18 residues. V lost 4 bases and J 8 bases, leaving 29 bases between the germline ends. The CDR3 loop is CASSSALGRIGRLQGYTF. CDR3 sequence (DNA): TGTGCCAGCAGTTCGGCCCTAGGCAGGATCGGCAGGCTTCAGGGCTACACCTTC.

This rearrangement joins TRBV15 to TRBJ2-7; 7 nucleotides agree with TRBD2. Germline CDR1 reads LNHNV; CDR2 reads YYDKDF (reference sequence). V lost 0 bases to trimming and J lost 6 bases; unmatched junction nucleotides: 5. This CDR3 spans 14 amino acids. This CDR3 is CATSRDGTKREQYF. The DNA of the CDR3 is TGTGCCACCAGCAGAGATGGGACTAAGCGCGAGCAGTACTTC.

The sample holds a few counts of this clonotype. The J gene is TRBJ2-2, the V gene TRBV5-6; D call uncertain. This CDR3 has 16 residues. CDR1 is SGHDT and CDR2 is YYEEEE in the germline V gene. V lost 4 bases, J lost 4 bases, and 17 bases lay in between. This CDR3 reads CASSPDIYGSTGELFF. CDR3 DNA sequence: TGTGCCAGCAGCCCTGATATTTACGGTAGCACCGGGGAGCTGTTTTTT.

The V gene is TRBV19, the J gene TRBJ2-1, with D perhaps TRBD2 (6 bases). The V gene's germline CDR1 is LNHDA and CDR2 SQIVND (reference sequence). Trimming took off 1 base at V and 6 bases at J, with 13 bases between the two ends. CDR3 length: 15 amino acids. The CDR3 here is CASSIGLEGINEQFF. The CDR3 DNA reads TGTGCCAGTAGTATAGGACTGGAGGGGATCAATGAGCAGTTCTTC.

This clonotype appeared a single time. The CDR3 region has the DNA TGTGCCTGGGAGCGCTATGGCTACACCTTC. Translation: CAWERYGYTF. V is TRBV30 and J is TRBJ1-2; D gene ambiguous. Trimming removed 5 bases from V and 4 bases from J, with 5 bases in between. CDR1 is GTSNPN, CDR2 SVGIG, per germline (reference sequence). The length of the CDR3 is 10 residues.

The chain couples TRBV20-1 to TRBJ1-5, with D hard to call. CDR3 length: 13 amino acids. V shed 0 bases and J shed 6 bases, with 9 bases lying between them. The germline gives CDR1 DFQATT, CDR2 SNEGSKA (reference sequence). In DNA, the CDR3 is TGCAGTGCTAGAGATAGAGGACCTCAGCCCCAGCATTTT. Its protein product is CSARDRGPQPQHF.

The rearrangement uses TRBV27 and TRBJ1-6; D uncertain. CDR1 and CDR2 from the germline V gene are MNHEY and SMNVEV (reference sequence). The CDR3 runs 15 residues. Trimming took 4 bases from V and 10 from J, leaving 17 bases between them. The CDR3 is CASSYSPGGRSPLHF. CDR3 in DNA: TGTGCCAGCAGTTATTCGCCAGGAGGTCGGTCACCCCTCCACTTT.

This clonotype was seen a few times. The chain has TRBV4-3 and TRBJ2-1, with unresolved D. Germline CDR1 reads LGHNA; CDR2 reads YSLEER. The CDR3 has 13 residues. The V gene lost 0 bases and the J gene lost 10 bases, with 10 bases spanning the gap. CDR3 region: CASSQDRRLEQFF. DNA of the CDR3: TGCGCCAGCAGCCAAGATCGGAGACTGGAGCAGTTCTTC.

This clonotype was observed a handful of times. The chain is built from TRBV7-8 and TRBJ2-7, with 11 bases lining up with TRBD1. The CDR3 consists of 17 residues. Trimming took 1 base from V and 1 from J; bases not matched to a gene: 6. In germline, CDR1 is SGHVS, CDR2 FQNEAQ. The CDR3 reads CASSLGTGGLDSYEQYF. CDR3 sequence (DNA): TGTGCCAGCAGCTTAGGGACAGGGGGCCTCGATTCCTACGAGCAGTACTTC.

The V gene is TRBV27, the J gene TRBJ2-7, with 10 bases fitting TRBD1. The CDR3 extends over 18 amino acids. Germline CDR1 reads MNHEY; CDR2 reads SMNVEV (reference sequence). J gave up 3 bases and V 6 bases, and 17 bases lay outside the gene matches. CDR3 nucleotide sequence: TGTGCCAGCAGCGATAAGCGCATCGGGGGACAGGGGAGCTACGAGCAGTACTTC. Translation gives CASSDKRIGGQGSYEQYF.

The table lists this clonotype with a few counts. The CDR3 DNA is TGTGCCAGCAGTGACAAAACTGATACCCTGGGTGAGCAGTTCTTC. This translates into CASSDKTDTLGEQFF. The chain employs TRBV6-4 and TRBJ2-1; D uncertain. Germline V gene data show CDR1 as MRHNA and CDR2 as SNTAGT. Trimming took off 2 bases at V and 9 bases at J, with 17 bases between the two ends. CDR3 length equals 15 residues.

CDR3 bases: TGTGCCAGCAGCTCGTTATGGTCTGGGGCCAACGTCCTGACTTTC. It codes for CASSSLWSGANVLTF. This chain uses TRBV5-4 with TRBJ2-6; D gene unclear. The CDR3 has 15 amino acids. V lost 3 bases and J 1 base, leaving 8 bases between the germline ends. CDR1 and CDR2 (germline): SGHNT, YYREEE (reference sequence).